This TCR beta chain stems from a study of regulatory T cells in long-lasting Graves disease. This CDR3 contains 13 residues. Trimming cost V 3 bases and J 9 bases, with 12 bases left between them. The V gene's germline CDR1 is SNHLY and CDR2 FYNNEI. Arm-PCR with iRepertoire HTBI primers amplified the CDR3 regions for these TCR beta libraries. TCRdb reprocessed the multiplex PCR reads via MiXCR and lists one record per CDR3 protein. The repertoire holds 500,000 or so distinct CDR3 sequences, roughly 15% seen once, with roughly 25% in the top ten. This clonotype was seen a handful of times. Its antigen is currently unknown. Stated time point: newly diagnosed GD, antithyroid drugs for less than 3 months. There was RNA extracted from PBMCs, and the TCR library was made from it. Broader study findings: Patients whose Graves' disease persisted exhibited lower TCR diversity than those newly diagnosed.

This sample also appeared in a second study, on T cells in Graves' hyperthyroidism and ophthalmopathy. Per that paper: Exclusion criteria comprised uncontrolled infection, other autoimmune disease, pregnancy or lactation. TCR CDR3 underwent first-round RT-PCR with the HTBI primer set.

This specimen consisted of peripheral blood mononuclear cells (PBMCs), obtained at new diagnosis, from a patient treated with antithyroid drugs. The source of this sequence is a woman aged 35 to 59 with Graves disease. V and J are TRBV2 and TRBJ2-1; tentative D call: TRBD2 (7 bases). CDR3 residues: CASSDPGEGEQFF. The DNA for the CDR3 is TGTGCCAGCAGTGATCCAGGGGAGGGTGAGCAGTTCTTC.